This paragraph covers one T cell receptor (beta chain) sequence. The CDR3 totals 14 residues. V was shortened by 0 bases and J by 3 bases, with 11 bases between the two germline ends. Germline V gene data show CDR1 as DFQATT and CDR2 as SNEGSKA (reference sequence). This specimen belongs to a study of T and B cells in COVID-19 patients. TRB was amplified from about 250-500 ng of blood genomic DNA. Multiplex PCR with BIOMED2 TRB-A/B primer pools amplified TRB rearrangements. Via MiXCR, TCRdb re-called the multiplex PCR reads, giving one row per CDR3 protein. Altogether some 5,000 distinct CDR3 sequences are present, 20% to 25% being singletons, with the ten largest covering under 3.5%.

The V gene is TRBV20-1, the J gene TRBJ1-1; no definite D call. The sample consisted of blood. This TCR derives from a human donor with active COVID-19. CDR3: CSARDIEQHTEAFF. The CDR3 nucleotides read TGCAGTGCTAGAGATATAGAACAACACACTGAAGCTTTCTTT.